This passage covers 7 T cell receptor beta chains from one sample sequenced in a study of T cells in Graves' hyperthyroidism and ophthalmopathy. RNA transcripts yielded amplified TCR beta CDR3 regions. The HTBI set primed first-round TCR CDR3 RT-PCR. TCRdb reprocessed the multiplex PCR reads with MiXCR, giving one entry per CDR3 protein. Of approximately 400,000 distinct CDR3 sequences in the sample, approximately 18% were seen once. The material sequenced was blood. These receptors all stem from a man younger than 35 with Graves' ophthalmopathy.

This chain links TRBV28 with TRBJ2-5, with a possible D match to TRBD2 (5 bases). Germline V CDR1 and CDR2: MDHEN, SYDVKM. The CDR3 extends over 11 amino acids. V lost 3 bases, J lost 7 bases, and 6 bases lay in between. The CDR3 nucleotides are TGTGCCAGCAGTTTCGCGGGGACCCAGTACTTC. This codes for CASSFAGTQYF.

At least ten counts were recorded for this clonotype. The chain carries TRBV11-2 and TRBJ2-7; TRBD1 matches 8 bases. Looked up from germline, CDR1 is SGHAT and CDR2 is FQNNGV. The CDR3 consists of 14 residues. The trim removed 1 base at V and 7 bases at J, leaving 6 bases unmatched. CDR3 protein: CASSLARGTGEQYF. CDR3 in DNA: TGTGCCAGCAGCTTAGCCAGGGGGACAGGAGAGCAGTACTTC.

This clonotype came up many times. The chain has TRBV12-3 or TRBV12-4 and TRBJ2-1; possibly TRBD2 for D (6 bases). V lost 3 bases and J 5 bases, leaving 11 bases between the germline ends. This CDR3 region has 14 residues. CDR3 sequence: CASSLGRENNEQFF. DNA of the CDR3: TGTGCCAGCAGTTTGGGGCGGGAAAACAATGAGCAGTTCTTC.

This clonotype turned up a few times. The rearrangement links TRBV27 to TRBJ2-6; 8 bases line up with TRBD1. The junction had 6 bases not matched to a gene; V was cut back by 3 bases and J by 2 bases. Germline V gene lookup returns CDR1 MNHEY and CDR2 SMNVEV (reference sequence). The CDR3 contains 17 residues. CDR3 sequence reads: CASSFLADRAGANVLTF. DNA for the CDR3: TGTGCCAGCAGTTTTCTCGCGGACAGGGCTGGGGCCAACGTCCTGACTTTC.

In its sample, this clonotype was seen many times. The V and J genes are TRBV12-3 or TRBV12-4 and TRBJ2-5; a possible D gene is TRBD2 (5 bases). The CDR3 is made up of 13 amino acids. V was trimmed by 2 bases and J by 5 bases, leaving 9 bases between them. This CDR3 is CASSLMERETQYF. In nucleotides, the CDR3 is TGTGCCAGCAGTTTAATGGAGCGGGAGACCCAGTACTTC.

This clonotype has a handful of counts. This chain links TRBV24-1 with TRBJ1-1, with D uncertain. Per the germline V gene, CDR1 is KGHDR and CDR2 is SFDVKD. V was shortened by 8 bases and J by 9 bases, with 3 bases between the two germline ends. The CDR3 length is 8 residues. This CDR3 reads CATIKAFF. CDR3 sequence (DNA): TGTGCCACCATCAAAGCTTTCTTT.

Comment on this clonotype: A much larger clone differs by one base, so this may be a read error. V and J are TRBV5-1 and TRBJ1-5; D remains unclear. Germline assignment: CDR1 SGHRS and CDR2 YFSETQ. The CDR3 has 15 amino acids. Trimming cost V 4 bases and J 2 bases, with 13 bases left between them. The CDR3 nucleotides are TGCGCCAGCAGCCGTGACGGGCCTGGCAATCAGCCCCAGCATTTT. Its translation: CASSRDGPGNQPQHF. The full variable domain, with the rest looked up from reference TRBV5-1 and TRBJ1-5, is KAGVTQTPRYLIKTRGQQVTLSCSPISGHRSVSWYQQTPGQGLQFLFEYFSETQRNKGNFPGRFSGRQFSNSRSEMNVSTLELGDSALYLCASSRDGPGNQPQHFGDGTRLSIL.